This record looks at one TCR beta chain sequence and its context. What it binds is not known. The second PCR ran about 7 to 12 cycles with a sample-barcoded 5' primer and J-beta primers. TCRdb reanalysed the 5' RACE reads using MiXCR and keeps one entry per CDR3 protein. The profile shows about 1.5 million distinct CDR3 sequences, about 45% of them singletons. The data were taken from a study of blood T cells in healthy people across ages. Study-level points and caveats: Unknown CMV status may confound age-related changes in expanded clones.

V dropped 5 bases and J dropped 0 bases, with 14 bases sitting between them. Germline-derived CDR1 and CDR2 are SNHLY and FYNNEI. The CDR3 has 16 amino acids. Sequencing input: blood. The chain recombines TRBV2 with TRBJ1-3; tentative D call: TRBD1 (5 bases). The sequence derives from a woman aged 18-30 years in good health. CDR3 DNA: TGTGCCAGCAGTCGATCCGGGGGGGGCTCTGGAAACACCATATATTTT. This codes for CASSRSGGGSGNTIYF.